The T cell receptor beta chain described here comes from a study of chemoradiotherapy in HPV16-positive cancers. The method was immunoSEQ multiplex PCR; TCRdb's version includes in-frame clones alone and lacks a portion of them. Of approximately 1,100 clones listed, around 86% are singletons. The sequenced sample was tumor tissue, obtained from a patient who underwent chemoradiotherapy. This sequence was found in a human donor with HPV-associated anogenital cancer.

CDR3: CASSRNGAIENEQYF. CDR3 nucleotide sequence: TGTGCCAGCAGCCGGAATGGGGCCATTGAGAACGAGCAGTACTTC. This rearrangement joins TRBV5-5 to TRBJ2-7; tentative D call: TRBD1 (5 bases). The V end lost 4 bases, the J end lost 5 bases, and 19 bases lay between the germline ends. The CDR3 runs 15 residues. Germline CDR1 SGHKS, CDR2 YYEKEE (reference sequence).